This is a list of T cell receptor beta chains from one sample in a study of breast tumors, draining lymph nodes, adjacent tissues. TCRdb independently ran MiXCR on the multiplex PCR reads; one entry per CDR3 protein. The profile shows some 100,000 distinct CDR3 sequences, less than 25% of them singletons. Sequenced material: axillary lymph node tissue. The receptor source for this set is a female donor with breast cancer. Some clones in this sample may be carry-over from other donors' samples. Both conserved end residues are part of each CDR3. Fields, in order: J gene, D gene, V gene, CDR3 length, clone size, CDR3 DNA, CDR3 protein. D genes are given only for firm matches. Some rows have no size entry. The others give once, few or many, or a class for an expanded clone.

>TRBJ2-7|NA|TRBV20-1|15|many
TGCAGTGCTAGTCGGGGGTCGACGAGCTCCTACGAGCAGTACTTC
CSASRGSTSSYEQYF
>TRBJ1-6|NA|TRBV27|15|many
TGTGCCAGCAGTTTGACAGGTCTCAGTAATTCACCCCTCCACTTT
CASSLTGLSNSPLHF
>TRBJ2-3|NA|TRBV13|13|NA
TGTGCCAGCAGCCGAGTCCCCCCAGATACGCAGTATTTT
CASSRVPPDTQYF
>TRBJ1-2|NA|TRBV10-2|16|many
TGCGCCAGCAGTGAGTCAGGGAAGGCCCTTTTCGGAGGCTACACCTTC
CASSESGKALFGGYTF
>TRBJ1-6|TRBD1|TRBV9|15|many
TGTGCCAGCAGCGTAGATCCGGACAGGGGTTCACCCCTCCACTTT
CASSVDPDRGSPLHF
>TRBJ2-1|NA|TRBV7-2|11|many
TGTGCCAGCAGTCTGGGAGGTGGGCAGTTCTTC
CASSLGGGQFF
>TRBJ1-4|TRBD1|TRBV9|15|few
TGTGCCAGCAGCCCAGACAGGGGTTGGGGTGAAAAACTGTTTTTT
CASSPDRGWGEKLFF
>TRBJ2-1|NA|TRBV6-5|15|many
TGTGCCAGCAGTCCGGACGGGGGCTCCTACAATGAGCAGTTCTTC
CASSPDGGSYNEQFF
>TRBJ2-3|TRBD2|TRBV2|17|many
TGTGCCAGCAGTTCTCCGTCGGGACTAGCGCTGGGGGATACGCAGTATTTT
CASSSPSGLALGDTQYF
>TRBJ2-1|NA|TRBV5-1|18|many
TGCGCCAGCAGCTTGAGCTGGGTCGCTCGCAAATCTGTCTATGAGCAGTTCTTC
CASSLSWVARKSVYEQFF
>TRBJ2-7|TRBD1|TRBV12-3/TRBV12-4|14|many
TGTGCCAGCAGCTTGACAGGGATACCCTACGAGCAGTACTTC
CASSLTGIPYEQYF
>TRBJ2-5|NA|TRBV20-1|15|many
TGCAGTGCTCTACGGTGGGGAGACCCCCAAGAGACCCAGTACTTC
CSALRWGDPQETQYF
>TRBJ2-7|TRBD1|TRBV2|13|many
TGTGCCAGCACCCAAGCCCCCTGGACAGGGGGCACCTTC
CASTQAPWTGGTF
>TRBJ2-3|NA|TRBV7-9|15|many
TGTGCCAGCAGCCCAGGGCAGGGGCGCACAGATACGCAGTATTTT
CASSPGQGRTDTQYF
>TRBJ2-1|NA|TRBV6-2/TRBV6-3|16|few
TGTGCCAGCAGTTACTCGTGGAGTTGGGGAAACAATGAGCAGTTCTTC
CASSYSWSWGNNEQFF
>TRBJ2-7|TRBD1|TRBV6-1|15|many
TGTGCCAGGCACCGCCGGGACAGGGTCCCCTACGAGCAGTACTTC
CARHRRDRVPYEQYF
>TRBJ2-7|TRBD1|TRBV20-1|14|many
TGCAGTGCCAGACACGACAGGGGGATCTACGAGCAGTACTTC
CSARHDRGIYEQYF
>TRBJ1-5|NA|TRBV6-1|14|many
TGTGCCAGCAGGAACAGATATAGCAATCAGCCCCAGCATTTT
CASRNRYSNQPQHF
>TRBJ1-2|NA|TRBV28|15|few
TGTGCCAGCAGTCAAACGGACGGGATGTACTATGGCTACACCTTC
CASSQTDGMYYGYTF
>TRBJ2-7|NA|TRBV5-6|14|many
TGTGCCAGCAGCTTATGGCGCGGACCCTACGAGCAGTACTTC
CASSLWRGPYEQYF
>TRBJ2-5|NA|TRBV20-1|14|many
TGCAGTGCTAGCAAGGACTTAAGTTCGGAGACCCAGTACTTC
CSASKDLSSETQYF
>TRBJ1-5|NA|TRBV12-5|12|many
TGTGCTAGTGGTTTGGCAAATCAGCCCCAGCATTTT
CASGLANQPQHF
>TRBJ2-7|TRBD1|TRBV5-1|16|NA
TGCGCCAGCAGCTTGGTAACGGGACAGATTCTCTACGAGCAGTACTTT
CASSLVTGQILYEQYF
>TRBJ2-1|NA|TRBV4-1|14|many
TGCGCCAGCAGCCAAGAACTCAGTTACAATGAGCAGTTCTTC
CASSQELSYNEQFF
>TRBJ2-3|NA|TRBV28|12|many
TGTGCCAGCAGCCCCTACACGGATACGCAGTATTTT
CASSPYTDTQYF
>TRBJ2-5|TRBD2|TRBV9|16|many
TGTGCCAGCAGCGTATTTGGTAGCGGGAGAGGCGAGACCCAGTACTTC
CASSVFGSGRGETQYF
>TRBJ2-4|TRBD1|TRBV5-8|13|NA
TGTGCCAGCAACCAACAGGGGAAAAACATTCAGTACTTC
CASNQQGKNIQYF
>TRBJ2-1|NA|TRBV11-2|10|many
TGTGCCAGCCAGGGGTATGAGCAGTTCTTC
CASQGYEQFF
>TRBJ1-2|NA|TRBV3-1|12|many
TGTGCCAGCAGCCAAGTGAACTATGGCTACACCTTC
CASSQVNYGYTF
>TRBJ1-1|NA|TRBV5-6|15|NA
TGTGCCAGCAGCTCCCGTGGACACCTGAACACTGAAGCTTTCTTT
CASSSRGHLNTEAFF
>TRBJ2-1|TRBD2|TRBV3-1|16|NA
TGTGCCAGCAGCCAAGGAGGGACTAGCGGGTACGGTGAGCAGTTCTTC
CASSQGGTSGYGEQFF